The rows below give T cell receptor beta chains drawn from one sample of a study of memory CD4+ T cells and cytomegalovirus serostatus. This table comes from immunoSEQ multiplex PCR, and its TCRdb copy is limited to in-frame clones, with some not included. The sample shows around 99,000 clones, over 70% of them seen only once. The specimen sequenced was memory CD4+ T cells from blood. All receptors derive from an adult in good health and CMV-seropositive. The CDR3 runs from the conserved cysteine through the conserved F or W. A D gene is named only where the DNA matches it firmly. Rows give clone size only sometimes, using once, few, many, or a class for an expanded clone.

abundance	d_gene	v_gene	j_gene	CDR3nt	CDR3aa
-	-	TRBV11-3	TRBJ2-5	TGTGCCAGCAGCTCGGGGGTCCAAGAGACCCAGTACTTC	CASSSGVQETQYF
-	-	TRBV18	TRBJ2-3	TGTGCCAGCTCACCACCGACAGATACGCAGTATTTT	CASSPPTDTQYF
-	-	TRBV29-1	TRBJ2-1	TGCAGCGTCCGGACGGACTACAATGAGCAGTTCTTC	CSVRTDYNEQFF
-	TRBD2	TRBV18	TRBJ2-7	TGTGCCAGCTCACCTTTAGCGGGAGGGCCGTTCGAGCAGTACTTC	CASSPLAGGPFEQYF
-	TRBD1	TRBV7-8	TRBJ1-2	TGTGCCAGCAGCTTGGGACAGGGTTCTAACTATGGCTACACCTTC	CASSLGQGSNYGYTF
-	-	TRBV7-3	TRBJ2-7	TGTGCCAGCAGCTTAAAGTTGGTAGGGCCTCAACTCTACGAGCAGTACTTC	CASSLKLVGPQLYEQYF
few	-	TRBV7-8	TRBJ2-7	TGTGCCAGCAGCTTAGCGGGGTCTTACGAGCAGTACTTC	CASSLAGSYEQYF
-	-	TRBV6-6	TRBJ2-1	TGTGCCAGCGGCCGGGGGAGTGAGCAGTTCTTC	CASGRGSEQFF
-	TRBD2	TRBV30	TRBJ2-5	TGTGCCTGGAACCGACTAGCGGGGGCCGGGACCCAGTACTTC	CAWNRLAGAGTQYF
-	TRBD1	TRBV2	TRBJ2-5	TGTGCCAGCAGTCGACAGGGAGAGACCCAGTACTTC	CASSRQGETQYF
-	-	TRBV5-1	TRBJ2-1	TGCGCCAGCAGCTTGACCGGGGGCTCCTACAATGAGCAGTTCTTC	CASSLTGGSYNEQFF
-	-	TRBV5-1	TRBJ1-4	TGCGCCAGCAGCCTGGACGGGAAGGAAAAACTGTTTTTT	CASSLDGKEKLFF
-	-	TRBV11-3	TRBJ2-3	TGTGCCAGCAGCTTGGGGGGCCTCCCCACAGATACGCAGTATTTT	CASSLGGLPTDTQYF